One TCR beta chain is described in this entry. Its antigen remains unknown. V gave up 7 bases and J gave up 0 bases; unmatched junction bases: 6. Germline loops: CDR1 MNHEY, CDR2 SVGAGI. The CDR3 has 15 amino acids. The source of the sample is a study of cytomegalovirus exposure and HLA in healthy donors. General study findings and limits: Overall, about 160 TCR beta chains were annotated as cytomegalovirus-associated. Clusters of TCRs from the first cohort tended to co-occur in the roughly 120 validation repertoires (as a later analysis found).

Repertoires were generated with immunoSEQ multiplex PCR, while TCRdb's copy carries only in-frame clones and drops some. The sample has hundreds of thousands of clones, about nine tenths seen once. The TCR originated in a woman in her 30s in good health and CMV-seronegative. Sequenced input: PBMCs. The rearrangement joins TRBV6-5 to TRBJ1-1, with 9 bases that match TRBD1. The DNA for the CDR3 is TGTGCCAGCATCAAACAGGGGGCGATGAACACTGAAGCTTTCTTT. It encodes CASIKQGAMNTEAFF.